These 28 T cell receptor beta chains were all obtained from the same sample, sequenced in a study of control samples from healthy donors and cancer patients. TCRdb's table, derived via immunoSEQ multiplex PCR, lists solely in-frame clones and lacks some. The profile shows about 130,000 clones, around 93% of them singletons. Sample: blood. The source is a man younger than 35 in good health.

The chain recombines TRBV6-2 or TRBV6-3 with TRBJ2-2; weak D call: TRBD2 (6 bases). This CDR3 has 14 residues. Trimming shortened V by 6 bases and J by 7 bases, and 15 bases separated the two germline ends. Germline V gene sequence: CDR1 MNHEY, CDR2 SVGEGT. The CDR3 DNA sequence: TGTGCCAGCAGCCTCACGGGGGATATCGGGGAGCTGTTTTTT. It encodes CASSLTGDIGELFF.

The chain employs TRBV7-9 and TRBJ2-3; 7 bases line up with TRBD1. CDR3 length: 17 amino acids. V shed 4 bases, J shed 2 bases, and the junction held 12 bases outside the gene matches. Germline assignment: CDR1 SEHNR and CDR2 FQNEAQ (reference sequence). CDR3 DNA sequence: TGTGCCAGCAGCTGGGGAGACAGGGCGTTCAACACAGATACGCAGTATTTT. Its protein product is CASSWGDRAFNTDTQYF.

The J gene is TRBJ1-2, the V gene TRBV3-1 (or the pseudogene TRBV3-2), with D uncertain. The germline V gene encodes CDR1 LGHDT and CDR2 YNNKEL (reference sequence). This CDR3 is built from 14 residues. The V end was cut by 1 base, the J end by 8 bases, with 14 bases between. The CDR3 spells CASSQVGLKRGYTF. The DNA for the CDR3 is TGTGCCAGCAGCCAAGTCGGCCTTAAAAGGGGCTACACCTTC.

The chain has TRBV7-3 and TRBJ2-7; D is undetermined. Trimming took 2 bases from V and 3 from J, leaving 14 bases between them. Germline CDR1 is SGHTA and CDR2 is FQGTGA. There are 15 residues in the CDR3. CDR3 nucleotides: TGTGCCAGCAGCTTATTTAGGGTAGTAAGCTACGAGCAGTACTTC. This sequence encodes CASSLFRVVSYEQYF.

This rearrangement joins TRBV24-1 to TRBJ2-1, with D maybe TRBD1 (6 bases). This CDR3 has 15 amino acids. The germline V gene encodes CDR1 KGHDR and CDR2 SFDVKD. V shed 4 bases and J shed 3 bases, with 12 bases lying between them. The CDR3, as DNA: TGTGCCACCAGTGAGGGGGCCGGGCTCTACAATGAGCAGTTCTTC. Protein sequence: CATSEGAGLYNEQFF.

This clone was seen a single time. The CDR3 DNA follows: TGTGCCAGCAGCCCTCACCGGGGGCGGAACTATGGCTACACCTTC. Amino acid sequence: CASSPHRGRNYGYTF. This rearrangement joins TRBV4-2 to TRBJ1-2; tentatively, D is TRBD1 (6 bases). V lost 4 bases, J lost 2 bases, and 14 bases lay in between. This CDR3 has 15 amino acids. In germline, CDR1 is LGHNA, CDR2 YNFKEQ.

The chain carries TRBV15 and TRBJ1-5; TRBD1 might be the D (5 bases). The V gene lost 0 bases and the J gene lost 7 bases, with 19 bases spanning the gap. The CDR3 runs 17 residues. CDR1 is LNHNV, CDR2 YYDKDF, per germline (reference sequence). The CDR3 here is CATSRDSTQAAGQPQHF. The CDR3 DNA sequence: TGTGCCACCAGCAGAGATTCAACACAGGCGGCGGGGCAGCCCCAGCATTTT. Variable domain in full (rest from reference TRBV15 and TRBJ1-5): DAMVIQNPRYQVTQFGKPVTLSCSQTLNHNVMYWYQQKSSQAPKLLFHYYDKDFNNEADTPDNFQSRRPNTSFCFLDIRSPGLGDTAMYLCATSRDSTQAAGQPQHFGDGTRLSIL.

This chain connects TRBV11-2 to TRBJ2-1; 10 bases are shared with TRBD2. The CDR3 sequence is 16 residues long. Germline CDR1 SGHAT, CDR2 FQNNGV. The V segment lost 5 bases and the J segment 3 bases; nucleotides outside the gene matches: 7. The CDR3 DNA reads TGTGCCAGCAGCCCATCCATAGCGGGGGGCTACAATGAGCAGTTCTTC. The encoded protein is CASSPSIAGGYNEQFF.

DNA of the CDR3: TGTGCCAGCAGCGTAGCGGGACAGGATGGAAACACCATATATTTT. Its translation is CASSVAGQDGNTIYF. V gene TRBV9 combines with J gene TRBJ1-3; 8 bases fit TRBD1. Germline trimming cut 0 bases from V and 3 bases from J; bases unmatched to any gene: 2. CDR1 is SGDLS and CDR2 is YYNGEE in the germline V gene. This CDR3 contains 15 residues.

The rearrangement uses TRBV19 and TRBJ2-3; D perhaps matches TRBD1 (5 bases). The V gene lost 5 bases and the J gene lost 4 bases, with 7 bases spanning the gap. From germline, CDR1 is LNHDA and CDR2 SQIVND (reference sequence). CDR3 length: 12 residues. The CDR3 here is CASSWGPDTQYF. CDR3 coding DNA: TGTGCCAGTAGTTGGGGCCCAGATACGCAGTATTTT.

The CDR3 nucleotides are TGTGCCAGTAGTACTCGGAACACTGAAGCTTTCTTT. Its protein is CASSTRNTEAFF. This chain connects TRBV19 to TRBJ1-1; D remains ambiguous. Between the trimmed V and J ends, which lost 4 bases and 1 base, there was a span of 4 bases. Germline V CDR1 and CDR2: LNHDA, SQIVND (reference sequence). This CDR3 region has 12 residues.

V and J are TRBV6-5 and TRBJ1-1; 8 bases are a match to TRBD1. There are 15 residues in the CDR3. The J segment lost 0 bases and the V segment lost 8 bases, leaving 8 bases of the junction unmatched. Germline-derived CDR1 and CDR2 are MNHEY and SVGAGI. The CDR3 protein is CASRAGGVMNTEAFF. The CDR3 region has the DNA TGTGCCAGCCGCGCAGGGGGCGTGATGAACACTGAAGCTTTCTTT.

The V call is TRBV3-1 (or the pseudogene TRBV3-2), the J call TRBJ2-1, with unresolved D. V lost 0 bases, J lost 1 base, and 7 bases lay in between. Germline values: CDR1 LGHDT, CDR2 YNNKEL (reference sequence). The length of the CDR3 is 15 residues. CDR3 region: CASSQDLPSYNEQFF. For the CDR3, the DNA is TGTGCCAGCAGCCAAGACTTGCCATCCTACAATGAGCAGTTCTTC.

J is TRBJ1-4 and V is TRBV7-9; tentative D call: TRBD1 (6 bases). V lost 3 bases and J 7 bases, leaving 15 bases between the germline ends. Germline CDR1 SEHNR, CDR2 FQNEAQ (reference sequence). The CDR3 contains 15 residues. The CDR3 region has the DNA TGTGCCAGCAGCTTTAATGGGGAGGACAGTGAAAAACTGTTTTTT. Translated, it gives CASSFNGEDSEKLFF. Filled out from reference TRBV7-9 and TRBJ1-4, the complete variable domain reads DTGVSQNPRHKITKRGQNVTFRCDPISEHNRLYWYRQTLGQGPEFLTYFQNEAQLEKSRLLSDRFSAERPKGSFSTLEIQRTEQGDSAMYLCASSFNGEDSEKLFFGSGTQLSVL.

The chain employs TRBV19 and TRBJ1-2, with a possible D match to TRBD1 (6 bases). Germline CDR1 is LNHDA and CDR2 is SQIVND (reference sequence). The CDR3 loop spans 15 amino acids. The ends were cut back, 4 bases at V and 5 bases at J, with 17 bases in the middle. The CDR3 reads CASSTFRGGWYGYTF. In nucleotides, the CDR3 is TGTGCCAGTAGTACTTTCAGGGGCGGATGGTATGGCTACACCTTC.

This rearrangement joins TRBV6-6 to TRBJ2-3; D is possibly TRBD2 (7 bases). Trimming took off 7 bases at V and 2 bases at J, with 10 bases between the two ends. The CDR3 is 13 residues long. Germline V lookup: CDR1 MNHNY, CDR2 SVGAGI (reference sequence). CDR3 sequence: CASIRGATDTQYF. The CDR3 DNA reads TGTGCCAGCATTCGGGGGGCCACAGATACGCAGTATTTT.

The rearrangement uses TRBV29-1 and TRBJ2-7, with TRBD1 as a possible D gene (5 bases). CDR3 length equals 14 residues. The ends were cut back, 2 bases at V and 6 bases at J, with 17 bases in the middle. The V gene's germline CDR1 is SQVTM and CDR2 ANQGSEA. This CDR3 reads CSVERRGRVAEQYF. CDR3 DNA sequence: TGCAGCGTTGAAAGAAGGGGCAGGGTGGCCGAGCAGTACTTC.

The rearrangement joins TRBV5-6 to TRBJ1-2, with D unresolved. V was trimmed by 4 bases and J by 1 base, leaving 14 bases between them. Germline V lookup: CDR1 SGHDT, CDR2 YYEEEE. The CDR3 extends over 15 amino acids. Here the CDR3 DNA reads TGTGCCAGCAGCCCGATGGAACAACTTAACTATGGCTACACCTTC. It encodes CASSPMEQLNYGYTF.

The rearrangement uses TRBV6-5 and TRBJ1-1; D is perhaps TRBD1 (6 bases). This CDR3 comprises 14 residues. CDR1 is MNHEY, CDR2 SVGAGI, per germline. Trimming cost V 2 bases and J 4 bases, with 11 bases left between them. The CDR3 reads CASSYGTGFTEAFF. Written as DNA, the CDR3 is TGTGCCAGCAGTTACGGTACAGGGTTCACTGAAGCTTTCTTT.

This chain uses TRBV10-3 with TRBJ1-5; unclear D gene. With 4 bases removed from V and 5 bases from J, the gap between germline ends came to 18 bases. The CDR3 is 16 amino acids. Germline CDR1 and CDR2: ENHRY and SYGVKD. In DNA form, the CDR3 reads TGTGCCATCAGTGGGGGTTCCCCGGGATCTGATCAGCCCCAGCATTTT. It is translated as CAISGGSPGSDQPQHF.

CDR3 DNA sequence: TGTGCCAGCAGCGTAGTCGGCGGCTACAATGAGCAGTTCTTC. Its protein product is CASSVVGGYNEQFF. The chain is built from TRBV9 and TRBJ2-1; no clear D gene. Trimming cost V 0 bases and J 3 bases, with 7 bases left between them. The germline gives CDR1 SGDLS, CDR2 YYNGEE. This CDR3 is 14 amino acids long.

The gene calls are TRBV5-1 and TRBJ1-2, with D hard to call. This CDR3 spans 14 amino acids. CDR1 and CDR2 (germline): SGHRS, YFSETQ. The V and J ends lost 0 bases and 1 base respectively, with 7 bases between them. CDR3 sequence reads: CASSLDIYNYGYTF. The CDR3 coding sequence is TGCGCCAGCAGCTTGGACATATATAACTATGGCTACACCTTC. Based on the CDR3 plus reference TRBV5-1 and TRBJ1-2, the full variable domain is KAGVTQTPRYLIKTRGQQVTLSCSPISGHRSVSWYQQTPGQGLQFLFEYFSETQRNKGNFPGRFSGRQFSNSRSEMNVSTLELGDSALYLCASSLDIYNYGYTFGSGTRLTVV.

The chain couples TRBV6-6 to TRBJ2-6, with D unclear. Looked up from germline, CDR1 is MNHNY and CDR2 is SVGAGI (reference sequence). This CDR3 is built from 11 residues. The germline V and J ends were trimmed by 10 bases and 1 base, with 2 bases remaining between them. The CDR3 DNA reads TGTGCCACATCTGGGGCCAACGTCCTGACTTTC. Its translation is CATSGANVLTF.

This clone occurred a few times. The rearrangement links TRBV2 to TRBJ1-2, with unresolved D. V was clipped by 10 bases and J by 4 bases, with 13 bases between them. The germline V gene has CDR1 SNHLY and CDR2 FYNNEI. The CDR3 is 12 amino acids. The CDR3 nucleotides read TGTGCCACCCAAGGACGGGCCTATGGCTACACCTTC. Its translation: CATQGRAYGYTF.

This rearrangement joins TRBV11-2 to TRBJ2-1, with a tentative D call TRBD2 (5 bases). The germline V gene has CDR1 SGHAT and CDR2 FQNNGV. Deletions cut 1 base from V and 14 bases from J, with 12 bases between. This CDR3 contains 12 residues. The CDR3 DNA is TGTGCCAGCAGCTTAGTCCCTGGACTGGAGTTCTTC. Protein: CASSLVPGLEFF.

The chain recombines TRBV11-3 with TRBJ2-1, with D perhaps matching TRBD2 (6 bases). The germline gives CDR1 SGHNT, CDR2 YENEEA. V was cut by 1 base and J by 3 bases, with 10 bases left in between. The CDR3 covers 15 residues. CDR3 in DNA: TGTGCCAGCAGCTTAGGGGTAGCGGTCTACAATGAGCAGTTCTTC. Translation gives CASSLGVAVYNEQFF.

The V and J genes are TRBV5-1 and TRBJ2-1, with 8 bases that match TRBD1. The germline gives CDR1 SGHRS, CDR2 YFSETQ. The CDR3 consists of 14 residues. V lost 5 bases and J lost 5; bases outside the gene matches: 6. CDR3 protein: CASRVTGANNEQFF. In nucleotides, the CDR3 is TGCGCCAGCAGAGTGACAGGGGCCAACAATGAGCAGTTCTTC.

The chain employs TRBV14 and TRBJ1-1, with unresolved D. The germline V gene has CDR1 SGHDN and CDR2 FVKESK. V shed 4 bases and J shed 0 bases, with 9 bases lying between them. The CDR3 covers 14 residues. The CDR3 nucleotides are TGTGCCAGCAGCCCCGGTTGGATGAACACTGAAGCTTTCTTT. Protein sequence: CASSPGWMNTEAFF.